The next 17 T cell receptor beta chains were all read from a single sample in a study of shared clonotypes between healthy human individuals. Cells designated naive CD8 were CD45RO-negative and were positively selected for CCR7, with terminally differentiated effector memory CD45RA+ cells excluded. TCRdb's copy holds only in-frame clones and misses some; the assay was immunoSEQ multiplex PCR. The sample carries around 1.9 million clones, about 93% recorded once. Sequencing was done on a sample of naive CD8+ T cells from PBMCs. Every receptor here comes from a man aged 18 to 30 in good health. Some clones in this sample may be carry-over from other donors' samples.

This rearrangement joins TRBV11-2 to TRBJ1-1; the D gene is possibly TRBD1 (5 bases). The CDR3 length is 14 residues. The V gene lost 5 bases and the J gene lost 2 bases, with 12 bases spanning the gap. CDR1 is SGHAT and CDR2 is FQNNGV in the germline V gene. CDR3 nucleotide sequence: TGTGCCAGCAGCCCCGGGACCTTCAACACTGAAGCTTTCTTT. This gives the protein CASSPGTFNTEAFF.

The gene calls are TRBV25-1 and TRBJ2-1; the D is unclear. With 8 bases removed from V and 7 bases from J, the gap between germline ends came to 9 bases. The length of the CDR3 is 11 residues. Germline values: CDR1 MGHDK, CDR2 SYGVNS. CDR3 amino acids: CASAEGNEQFF. The DNA for the CDR3 is TGTGCCAGCGCGGAAGGGAATGAGCAGTTCTTC.

The rearrangement uses TRBV7-9 and TRBJ2-6; the D is unclear. This CDR3 has 15 residues. V was pared by 3 bases and J by 0 bases, with 6 bases between. Germline values: CDR1 SEHNR, CDR2 FQNEAQ (reference sequence). CDR3 amino acids: CASSFPYSGANVLTF. The CDR3 nucleotides are TGTGCCAGCAGCTTCCCGTACTCTGGGGCCAACGTCCTGACTTTC. Combining the CDR3 with reference TRBV7-9 and TRBJ2-6 gives the whole variable domain DTGVSQNPRHKITKRGQNVTFRCDPISEHNRLYWYRQTLGQGPEFLTYFQNEAQLEKSRLLSDRFSAERPKGSFSTLEIQRTEQGDSAMYLCASSFPYSGANVLTFGAGSRLTVL.

This clone has a single count. The V call is TRBV19, the J call TRBJ2-2, with 8 nucleotides matching TRBD2. V gave up 7 bases and J gave up 5 bases; unmatched junction bases: 15. CDR3 size: 17 residues. CDR1 is LNHDA and CDR2 is SQIVND in the germline V gene (reference sequence). CDR3 sequence: CASNPPASGPGTGELFF. DNA of the CDR3: TGTGCCAGTAATCCGCCGGCTAGCGGGCCGGGTACCGGGGAGCTGTTTTTT. The full variable domain, with the rest looked up from reference TRBV19 and TRBJ2-2, is DGGITQSPKYLFRKEGQNVTLSCEQNLNHDAMYWYRQDPGQGLRLIYYSQIVNDFQKGDIAEGYSVSREKKESFPLTVTSAQKNPTAFYLCASNPPASGPGTGELFFGEGSRLTVL.

V usage is TRBV2 and J usage is TRBJ2-1; 9 nucleotides match TRBD2. CDR1 and CDR2 from the germline V gene are SNHLY and FYNNEI. The CDR3 is made up of 19 amino acids. The trim removed 7 bases at V and 0 bases at J, leaving 16 bases unmatched. In nucleotides, the CDR3 is TGTGCCAGCACCAAGCGACTAGCGGAAGCTAGGAGCTCCTACAATGAGCAGTTCTTC. Translated, it gives CASTKRLAEARSSYNEQFF. Full variable domain (rest looked up from reference TRBV2 and TRBJ2-1): EPEVTQTPSHQVTQMGQEVILRCVPISNHLYFYWYRQILGQKVEFLVSFYNNEISEKSEIFDDQFSVERPDGSNFTLKIRSTKLEDSAMYFCASTKRLAEARSSYNEQFFGPGTRLTVL.

This clone was picked up one time. The chain carries TRBV7-6 and TRBJ1-2; D is possibly TRBD1 (6 bases). CDR1 SGHVS and CDR2 FNYEAQ come from the germline V gene. V was clipped by 5 bases and J by 4 bases, with 20 bases between them. The length of the CDR3 is 16 residues. The CDR3 loop reads CASSRGAAGDLYGYTF. The CDR3 DNA reads as TGTGCCAGCAGCCGTGGGGCGGCAGGGGATCTCTATGGCTACACCTTC.

The rearrangement joins TRBV14 to TRBJ2-7, with 7 bases aligning to TRBD2. Germline CDR1 and CDR2: SGHDN and FVKESK. The CDR3 is 19 residues long. V was pared by 1 base and J by 4 bases, with 19 bases of the junction left unmatched. The CDR3 spells CASSQGFLGEGGTTYEQYF. CDR3 in DNA: TGTGCCAGCAGCCAAGGGTTCCTCGGAGAAGGCGGGACTACTTACGAGCAGTACTTC.

A remark on this clone: Other nucleotide sequences in the sample specify the same CDR3. The rearrangement joins TRBV27 to TRBJ2-7; tentative D call: TRBD2 (5 bases). V lost 6 bases, J lost 1 base, and 10 bases lay in between. CDR1 MNHEY and CDR2 SMNVEV come from the germline V gene (reference sequence). The CDR3 is made up of 13 amino acids. The CDR3 reads CASSPRGSYEQYF. The CDR3 DNA reads TGTGCCAGCAGCCCCCGGGGTTCCTACGAGCAGTACTTC.

Written as DNA, the CDR3 is TGTGCCAGCAGCTTAGGGCTAGCGTCCGGGGAGCTGTTTTTT. Its protein is CASSLGLASGELFF. The rearrangement uses TRBV7-3 and TRBJ2-2; tentatively, D is TRBD2 (6 bases). Trimming pared 2 bases from V and 6 bases from J, leaving 10 bases between. Looked up from germline, CDR1 is SGHTA and CDR2 is FQGTGA. The CDR3 contains 14 residues.

The chain carries TRBV6-1 and TRBJ1-1; D not resolved. This CDR3 comprises 16 residues. Trimming pared 2 bases from V and 2 bases from J, leaving 15 bases between. Germline V gives CDR1 MNHNS, CDR2 SASEGT. The DNA of the CDR3 is TGTGCCAGCAGTGAAAAAAGGTATTCATCAAACACTGAAGCTTTCTTT. Its translation: CASSEKRYSSNTEAFF.

V usage is TRBV7-2 and J usage is TRBJ1-2; no firm D call. CDR3 length: 13 residues. The germline V gene encodes CDR1 SGHTA and CDR2 FQGNSA. V was trimmed by 5 bases and J by 8 bases, leaving 15 bases between them. CDR3 in DNA: TGTGCCAGCAGCCGACCGAGCGGTGAGGGCTACACCTTC. It encodes CASSRPSGEGYTF. Looking up the rest from reference TRBV7-2 and TRBJ1-2 gives the full variable domain: GAGVSQSPSNKVTEKGKDVELRCDPISGHTALYWYRQSLGQGLEFLIYFQGNSAPDKSGLPSDRFSAERTGGSVSTLTIQRTQQEDSAVYLCASSRPSGEGYTFGSGTRLTVV.

The chain is built from TRBV5-6 and TRBJ1-1, with a weak D call TRBD1 (5 bases). The germline V gene encodes CDR1 SGHDT and CDR2 YYEEEE. The ends were cut back, 4 bases at V and 7 bases at J, with 20 bases in the middle. The CDR3 contains 15 residues. The CDR3 region has the DNA TGTGCCAGCAGCCTGAATATGAGGGGAGATGGTGAAGCTTTCTTT. Its protein product is CASSLNMRGDGEAFF. The entire variable domain, with the rest obtained from reference TRBV5-6 and TRBJ1-1, is as follows: DAGVTQSPTHLIKTRGQQVTLRCSPKSGHDTVSWYQQALGQGPQFIFQYYEEEERQRGNFPDRFSGHQFPNYSSELNVNALLLGDSALYLCASSLNMRGDGEAFFGQGTRLTVV.

The V gene is TRBV11-2, the J gene TRBJ2-5; the D gene could be TRBD1 or TRBD2 (5 bases each). Germline V gene lookup returns CDR1 SGHAT and CDR2 FQNNGV. CDR3 size: 14 residues. V lost 5 bases, J lost 7 bases, and 17 bases lay in between. CDR3 sequence: CASSPLGQGGTQYF. The DNA for the CDR3 is TGTGCCAGCAGCCCACTAGGACAAGGTGGGACCCAGTACTTC. The full variable domain, in which reference TRBV11-2 and TRBJ2-5 provide the parts outside the CDR3, is EAGVAQSPRYKIIEKRQSVAFWCNPISGHATLYWYQQILGQGPKLLIQFQNNGVVDDSQLPKDRFSAERLKGVDSTLKIQPAKLEDSAVYLCASSPLGQGGTQYFGPGTRLLVL.

The gene calls are TRBV29-1 and TRBJ1-2; D unresolved. Germline loops: CDR1 SQVTM, CDR2 ANQGSEA. This CDR3 comprises 13 residues. The V end was cut by 1 base, the J end by 8 bases, with 14 bases between. The CDR3 loop reads CSVEGSQPDGYTF. The DNA for the CDR3 is TGCAGCGTTGAAGGAAGCCAGCCAGACGGCTACACCTTC.

The chain is built from TRBV6-5 and TRBJ2-2; no clear D gene. With 2 bases removed from V and 1 base from J, the gap between germline ends came to 8 bases. Germline CDR1 reads MNHEY; CDR2 reads SVGAGI. The CDR3 runs to 15 residues. The CDR3 protein is CASSYSRQNTGELFF. In DNA, the CDR3 is TGTGCCAGCAGTTACAGTAGGCAGAACACCGGGGAGCTGTTTTTT.

This clone was seen repeatedly, ten times or more. This chain links TRBV28 with TRBJ2-4; TRBD1 matches 7 bases. Germline V gene sequence: CDR1 MDHEN, CDR2 SYDVKM. The V segment lost 7 bases and the J segment 6 bases; nucleotides outside the gene matches: 27. This CDR3 has 20 residues. The CDR3 reads CASMDRTLQLAYQGRNIQYF. CDR3 nucleotide sequence: TGTGCCAGCATGGACAGGACCCTTCAATTAGCTTACCAGGGAAGAAACATTCAGTACTTC.

This clone was found once. The rearrangement uses TRBV4-1 and TRBJ2-7; TRBD1 matches at 9 bases. The CDR3 sequence is 15 residues long. CDR1 and CDR2 (germline): MGHRA, YSYEKL. Trimming took 4 bases from V and 6 from J; bases not matched to a gene: 10. The CDR3 DNA follows: TGCGCCAGCAGCCTGGACAGGGGACGGGGTCTCGAGCAGTACTTC. Protein: CASSLDRGRGLEQYF.